The present TCR beta chain was sequenced within a study of OX40 agonist ivuxolimab in advanced cancers. Study-level findings and limits: Relative to CD4+, CD8+ T cells held more expanded clones on average.

A remark on this clone: Its antigen is not identified.

Between the trimmed V and J ends, which lost 6 bases and 3 bases, there was a span of 16 bases. Germline loops: CDR1 SGHTS, CDR2 YDEGEE. CDR3 length equals 15 residues. Some clones are missing from TCRdb's copy, which holds only in-frame ones; the method was immunoSEQ multiplex PCR. The sample has over 60,000 clones, 75% to 85% seen once. The sample here was CD4+ or CD8+ T cells sorted from blood, taken in a trial of the OX40 agonist ivuxolimab. The V gene is TRBV5-8, the J gene TRBJ1-5; D ambiguous. The clonotype comes from an adult with an advanced solid tumor such as melanoma, head and neck, liver or kidney cancer. CDR3 in amino acids: CASTGRLGINQPQHF. DNA of the CDR3: TGTGCCAGCACCGGGAGGTTAGGGATCAATCAGCCCCAGCATTTT.